This entry describes one T cell receptor beta chain. As yet, its antigen is unknown. This sample is part of a study of T cell clones after liver transplantation. Study overall: HCV positivity affected three of eight recipients; the rest lacked autoimmune or viral indications. Study-wide results and caveats: Low donor cell numbers restricted donor-reactive repertoire measurement in a couple of subjects.

V was shortened by 0 bases and J by 0 bases, with 7 bases between the two germline ends. The CDR3 loop spans 15 amino acids. CDR1 and CDR2 from the germline V gene are SGHKS and YYEKEE (reference sequence). Some clones are missing from TCRdb's copy, which holds only in-frame ones; the method was immunoSEQ multiplex PCR. Here the sample spans tens of thousands of clones, 80% to 90% being singletons. The source is a human patient who received a liver transplant. Some T cells may have come from the graft donor. The rearrangement links TRBV5-5 to TRBJ2-1, with a tentative D call TRBD1 (6 bases). Here the sequenced sample was CD4+ T cells from blood, taken around 50 months after liver transplant. The chain's CDR3 is CASSLGGGSYNEQFF. In nucleotides, the CDR3 is TGTGCCAGCAGCTTGGGAGGGGGCTCCTACAATGAGCAGTTCTTC.